What follows describes a single T cell receptor beta chain. Antigen unknown. Per the germline V gene, CDR1 is SGHDT and CDR2 is YYEEEE. Losses at the gene ends were 3 bases for V and 8 bases for J; bases not matched to a gene: 13. This CDR3 is 15 amino acids long. The record originates from a study of cytomegalovirus exposure and HLA in healthy donors. The overall study: HLA-typed donors contributed about 85 million unique TCRs, which were held in an early data release. Findings and limits, study-wide: Researchers catalogued roughly 150 TCR beta chains as cytomegalovirus-associated. The HLA-A and HLA-B alleles of most subjects were reportedly predicted accurately from TCR beta sequences.

PCR used 60 Vbeta primers and 13 Jbeta primers. Repertoires were generated with immunoSEQ multiplex PCR, while TCRdb's copy carries only in-frame clones and drops some. The sample has around 190,000 clones, 70% to 90% seen once. Sequencing input: PBMCs. The V gene is TRBV5-6, the J gene TRBJ1-2; 7 bases are shared with TRBD1. This receptor was identified in a young woman in good health and CMV-seronegative. As DNA, the CDR3 is TGTGCCAGCAGCTCCCGCTCTGTCTACAGGGGCGGCTACACCTTC. This sequence encodes CASSSRSVYRGGYTF.